A selection of T cell receptor beta chains follows, all from one sample in a study of cytomegalovirus exposure and HLA in healthy donors. The assay was immunoSEQ multiplex PCR, and TCRdb's table has in-frame clones only and misses some. This table holds fewer than 200,000 clones. The sequenced material came from PBMCs. These receptors were taken from a man aged 30 to 45 in good health and CMV-seronegative. Both conserved end residues are part of each CDR3. A D gene is named only where the DNA matches it firmly.

TRBV5-4,TRBD1,CASSSPDYETGGEQFF
TRBV7-3,NA,CASSSTPLPDTDTQYF
TRBV6-5,TRBD1,CASSYGRGREKLFF
TRBV5-1,NA,CASSLAGVDYGYTF
TRBV28,TRBD2,CASSYSSGTWGEQYF
TRBV5-4,NA,CASSSYKGGNYGYTF
TRBV7-9,TRBD2,CASSPPGLAGGEQYF
TRBV5-8,NA,CASSLGRGADTEAFF
TRBV2,TRBD2,CASMMREGTDTQYF
TRBV11-2,NA,CASSFTGGNTIYF
TRBV5-4,NA,CASSSARAGEQYF
TRBV11-2,NA,CASSQQGILATNEKLFF
TRBV5-1,TRBD1,CASSQETGGWNGYTF
TRBV27,NA,CASSSKPGHSPHF
TRBV19,TRBD1,CASTGQGMETQYF
TRBV4-1,NA,CASSQDQVGDGYTF
TRBV9,TRBD1,CASSDTGTGVNQPQHF
TRBV27,TRBD1,CASQTGGGPPLHF
TRBV11-3,NA,CASSLIPTEQYF
TRBV2,TRBD1,CASSEGDRVVGEQYF
TRBV30,NA,CAWSTGVSPYEQYF
TRBV28,NA,CASSLDRGEQYF
TRBV7-2,TRBD1,CASSLQGTDTEAFF
TRBV27,NA,CASSLQGYGYTF
TRBV19,TRBD2,CASSPTGGSGANVLTF
TRBV6-5,NA,CASSYGPGRGYGYTF
TRBV10-2,NA,CASSGGRQAGGYTF